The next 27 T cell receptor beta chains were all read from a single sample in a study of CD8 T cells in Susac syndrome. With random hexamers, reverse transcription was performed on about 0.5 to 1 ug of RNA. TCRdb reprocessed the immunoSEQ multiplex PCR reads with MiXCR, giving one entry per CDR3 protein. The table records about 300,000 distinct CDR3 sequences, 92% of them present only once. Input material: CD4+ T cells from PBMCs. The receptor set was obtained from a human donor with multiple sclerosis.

CDR3 DNA sequence: TGTGCCAGCAGCTCCGGACGGCGCTACAATGAGCAGTTCTTC. Encoded protein: CASSSGRRYNEQFF. This chain uses TRBV7-9 with TRBJ2-1; D unresolved. The germline CDR1 and CDR2 sequences are SEHNR and FQNEAQ (reference sequence). V shed 4 bases and J shed 3 bases, with 10 bases lying between them. The CDR3 consists of 14 residues.

CDR3 nucleotides: TGTGCCAGCAGTGCCGACAGGGGGAACACCGGGGAGCTGTTTTTT. This sequence encodes CASSADRGNTGELFF. This chain joins TRBV6-5 and TRBJ2-2; 8 bases fit TRBD1. The V and J ends lost 5 bases and 1 base, in that order; junction bases with no gene match: 3. Germline V gene lookup returns CDR1 MNHEY and CDR2 SVGAGI. CDR3 length equals 15 residues.

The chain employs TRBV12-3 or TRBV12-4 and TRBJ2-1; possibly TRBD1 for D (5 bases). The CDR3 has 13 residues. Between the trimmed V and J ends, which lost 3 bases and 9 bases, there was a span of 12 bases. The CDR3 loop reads CASSFGGQGEQFF. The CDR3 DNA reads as TGTGCCAGCAGTTTCGGCGGTCAGGGTGAGCAGTTCTTC.

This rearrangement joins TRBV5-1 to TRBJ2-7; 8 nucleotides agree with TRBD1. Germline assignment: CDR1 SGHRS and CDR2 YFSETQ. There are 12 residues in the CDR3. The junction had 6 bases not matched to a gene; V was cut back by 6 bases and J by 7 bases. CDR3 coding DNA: TGCGCCAGCACGGCCCACAGGGGGGAGCAGTACTTC. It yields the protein CASTAHRGEQYF.

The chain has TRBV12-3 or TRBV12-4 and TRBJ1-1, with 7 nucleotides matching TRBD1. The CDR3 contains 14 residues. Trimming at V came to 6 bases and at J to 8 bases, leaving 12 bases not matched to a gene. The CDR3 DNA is TGTGCCAGCAGCCGAAGACAGGGAACTTGGGAAGCTTTCTTT. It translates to CASSRRQGTWEAFF.

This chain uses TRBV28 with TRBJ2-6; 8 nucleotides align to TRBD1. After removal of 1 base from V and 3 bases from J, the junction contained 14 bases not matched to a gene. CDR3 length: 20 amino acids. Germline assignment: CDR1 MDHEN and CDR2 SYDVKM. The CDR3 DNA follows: TGTGCCAGCAGTTTATCTTCGGGAAGGACAGGGACGAGTGGGGCCAACGTCCTGACTTTC. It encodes CASSLSSGRTGTSGANVLTF. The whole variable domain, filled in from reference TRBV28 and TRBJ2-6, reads DVKVTQSSRYLVKRTGEKVFLECVQDMDHENMFWYRQDPGLGLRLIYFSYDVKMKEKGDIPEGYSVSREKKERFSLILESASTNQTSMYLCASSLSSGRTGTSGANVLTFGAGSRLTVL.

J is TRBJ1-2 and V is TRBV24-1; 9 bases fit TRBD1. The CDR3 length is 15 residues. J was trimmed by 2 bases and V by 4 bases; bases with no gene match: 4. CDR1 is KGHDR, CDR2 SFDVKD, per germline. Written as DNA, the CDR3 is TGTGCCACCAGTGACCCGACAGGGGGAAACTATGGCTACACCTTC. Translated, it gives CATSDPTGGNYGYTF.

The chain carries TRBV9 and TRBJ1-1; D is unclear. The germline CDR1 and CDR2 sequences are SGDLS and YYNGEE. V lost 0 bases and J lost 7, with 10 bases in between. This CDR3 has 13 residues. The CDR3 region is CASSVDGHREAFF. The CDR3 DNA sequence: TGTGCCAGCAGCGTAGACGGCCATCGTGAAGCTTTCTTT.

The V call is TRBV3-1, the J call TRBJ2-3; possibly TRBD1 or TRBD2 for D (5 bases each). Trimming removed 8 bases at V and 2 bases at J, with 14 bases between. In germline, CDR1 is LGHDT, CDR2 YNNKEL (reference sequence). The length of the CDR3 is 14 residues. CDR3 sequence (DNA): TGTGCCAGCTGCCTTACGGGGCACACAGATACGCAGTATTTT. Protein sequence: CASCLTGHTDTQYF.

In DNA, the CDR3 is TGTGCCAGCAGCCGCCGGCAAACAGATACGCAGTATTTT. Translating gives CASSRRQTDTQYF. The chain joins TRBV5-4 to TRBJ2-3; D not resolved. Germline CDR1 SGHNT, CDR2 YYREEE (reference sequence). The CDR3 loop spans 13 amino acids. The V end was cut by 4 bases, the J end by 3 bases, with 9 bases between.

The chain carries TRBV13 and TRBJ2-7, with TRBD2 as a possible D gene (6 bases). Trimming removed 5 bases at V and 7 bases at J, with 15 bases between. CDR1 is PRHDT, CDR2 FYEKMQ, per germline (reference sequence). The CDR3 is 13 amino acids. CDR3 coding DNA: TGTGCCAGCAGCAACTCCGGGGCGGGGGAGCAGTACTTC. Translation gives CASSNSGAGEQYF.

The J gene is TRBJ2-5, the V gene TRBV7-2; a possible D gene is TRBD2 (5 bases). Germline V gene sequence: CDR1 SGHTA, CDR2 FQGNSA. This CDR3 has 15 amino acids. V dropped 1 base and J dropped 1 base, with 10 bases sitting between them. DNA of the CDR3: TGTGCCAGCAGCTTAGGATTGGCGGGCCAAGAGACCCAGTACTTC. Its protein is CASSLGLAGQETQYF.

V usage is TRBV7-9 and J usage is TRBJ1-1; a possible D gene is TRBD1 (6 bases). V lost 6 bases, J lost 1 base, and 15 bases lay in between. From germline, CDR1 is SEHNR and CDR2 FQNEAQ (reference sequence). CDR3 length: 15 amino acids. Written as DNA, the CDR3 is TGTGCCAGCAGAAATAAGGACAGTTGGAACACTGAAGCTTTCTTT. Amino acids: CASRNKDSWNTEAFF. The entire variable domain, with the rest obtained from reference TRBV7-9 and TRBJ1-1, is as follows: DTGVSQNPRHKITKRGQNVTFRCDPISEHNRLYWYRQTLGQGPEFLTYFQNEAQLEKSRLLSDRFSAERPKGSFSTLEIQRTEQGDSAMYLCASRNKDSWNTEAFFGQGTRLTVV.

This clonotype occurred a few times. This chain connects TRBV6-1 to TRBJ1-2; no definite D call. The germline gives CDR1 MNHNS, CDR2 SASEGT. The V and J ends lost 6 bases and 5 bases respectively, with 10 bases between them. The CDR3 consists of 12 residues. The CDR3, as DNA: TGTGCCAGCAGCGATCCGACTTATGGCTACACCTTC. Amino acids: CASSDPTYGYTF.

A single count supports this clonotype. The CDR3 DNA sequence: TGTGCCAGCAGTGAATGGTTTTCGACGGCAACTAACTATGGCTACACCTTC. Translating it yields CASSEWFSTATNYGYTF. The genes are TRBV6-1 and TRBJ1-2; D remains unclear. The ends were cut back, 2 bases at V and 0 bases at J, with 16 bases in the middle. This CDR3 is built from 17 residues. Germline V lookup: CDR1 MNHNS, CDR2 SASEGT.

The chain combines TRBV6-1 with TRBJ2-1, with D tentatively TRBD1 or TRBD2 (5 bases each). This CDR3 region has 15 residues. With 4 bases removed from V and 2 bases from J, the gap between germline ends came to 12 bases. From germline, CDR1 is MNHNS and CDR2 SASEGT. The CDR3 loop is CASSGKGTPYNEQFF. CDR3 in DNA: TGTGCCAGCAGTGGCAAGGGGACCCCCTACAATGAGCAGTTCTTC.

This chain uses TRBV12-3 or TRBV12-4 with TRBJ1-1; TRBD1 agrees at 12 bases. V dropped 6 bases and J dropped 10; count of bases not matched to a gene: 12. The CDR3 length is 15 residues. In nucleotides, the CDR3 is TGTGCCAGCAGGGTCTCCGGGACAGGGGGCATCGGAGCTTTCTTT. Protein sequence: CASRVSGTGGIGAFF.

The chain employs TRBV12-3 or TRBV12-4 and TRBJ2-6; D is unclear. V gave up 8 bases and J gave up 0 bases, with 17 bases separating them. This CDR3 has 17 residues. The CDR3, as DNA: TGTGCCAGCTCCAACGGTCGGACCGGCTCTGGGGCCAACGTCCTGACTTTC. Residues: CASSNGRTGSGANVLTF.

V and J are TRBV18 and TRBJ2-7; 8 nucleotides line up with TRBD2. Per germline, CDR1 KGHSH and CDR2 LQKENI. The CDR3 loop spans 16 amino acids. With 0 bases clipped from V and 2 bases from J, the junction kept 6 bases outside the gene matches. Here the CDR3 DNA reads TGTGCCAGCTCACCACCCGGGCGGGGGGCAACCTACGAGCAGTACTTC. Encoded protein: CASSPPGRGATYEQYF.

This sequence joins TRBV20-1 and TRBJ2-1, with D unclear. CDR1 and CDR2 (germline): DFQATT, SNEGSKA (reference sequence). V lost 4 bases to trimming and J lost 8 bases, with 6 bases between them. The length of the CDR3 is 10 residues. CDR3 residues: CSANIDEQFF. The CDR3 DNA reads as TGCAGTGCTAATATCGATGAGCAGTTCTTC.

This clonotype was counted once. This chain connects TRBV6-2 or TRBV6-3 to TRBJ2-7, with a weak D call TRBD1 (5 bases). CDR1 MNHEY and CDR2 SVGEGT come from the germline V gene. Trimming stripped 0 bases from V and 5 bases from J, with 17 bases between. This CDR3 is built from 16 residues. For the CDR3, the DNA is TGTGCCAGCAGTTACTCGGCTCAGGGCCGGTGGGACGAGCAGTACTTC. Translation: CASSYSAQGRWDEQYF.

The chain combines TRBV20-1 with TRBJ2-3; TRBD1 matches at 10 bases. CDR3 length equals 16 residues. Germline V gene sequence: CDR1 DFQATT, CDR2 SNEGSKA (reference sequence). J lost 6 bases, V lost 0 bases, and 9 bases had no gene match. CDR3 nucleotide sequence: TGCAGTGCTAGAGATCTGGGGGACAGGGGACGGGATACGCAGTATTTT. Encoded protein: CSARDLGDRGRDTQYF.

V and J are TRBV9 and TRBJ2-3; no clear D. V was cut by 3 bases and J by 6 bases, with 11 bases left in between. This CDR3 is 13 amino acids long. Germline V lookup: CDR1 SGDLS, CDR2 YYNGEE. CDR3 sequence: CASSGVAPDTQYF. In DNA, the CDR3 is TGTGCCAGCAGCGGGGTGGCCCCCGATACGCAGTATTTT.

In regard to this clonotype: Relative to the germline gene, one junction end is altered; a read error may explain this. In nucleotides, the CDR3 is TGTGCTAGCAGCTTGGGAACCGTCGACAATGAGCAGTTCTTC. Its translation: CASSLGTVDNEQFF. The chain links TRBV7-7 to TRBJ2-1; D not certain. Germline loops: CDR1 SSHAT, CDR2 FNYEAQ (reference sequence). The CDR3 is 14 amino acids.

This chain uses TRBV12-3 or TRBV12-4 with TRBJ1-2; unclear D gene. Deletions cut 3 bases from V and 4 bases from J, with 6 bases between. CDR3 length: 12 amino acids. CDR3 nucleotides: TGTGCCAGCAGTTTTAGCAGCTATGGCTACACCTTC. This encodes CASSFSSYGYTF.

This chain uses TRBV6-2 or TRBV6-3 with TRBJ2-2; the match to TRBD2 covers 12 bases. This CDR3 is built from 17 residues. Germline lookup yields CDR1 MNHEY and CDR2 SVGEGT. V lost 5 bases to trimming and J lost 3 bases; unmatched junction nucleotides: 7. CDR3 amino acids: CASSRGLAGGYTGELFF. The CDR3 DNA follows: TGTGCCAGCAGTCGGGGTCTAGCGGGAGGGTACACCGGGGAGCTGTTTTTT.

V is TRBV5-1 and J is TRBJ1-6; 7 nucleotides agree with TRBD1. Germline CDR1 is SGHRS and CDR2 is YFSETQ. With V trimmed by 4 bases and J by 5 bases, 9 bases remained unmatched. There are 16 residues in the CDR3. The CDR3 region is CASSIPTGMNNSPLHF. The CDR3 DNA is TGCGCCAGCAGCATCCCGACAGGGATGAATAATTCACCCCTCCACTTT.